This T cell receptor beta chain was profiled in a study of blood T cell repertoires in COVID-19. Individuals aged 18 to 89 years were recruited from approximately 22 US areas. Clones were sequenced by immunoSEQ multiplex PCR, and TCRdb holds only the in-frame ones, with some missing. The repertoire holds about 330,000 clones, 80% to 90% seen once, with more than 9% in the top ten. Sequenced input: PBMCs or T cells enriched from blood (not recorded which). The clonotype comes from a woman aged 18-29 years who had recovered from COVID-19.

The CDR3 region is CASRAGPGQPQHF. The CDR3 nucleotides read TGCGCCAGCAGGGCAGGGCCTGGACAGCCCCAGCATTTT. This sequence joins TRBV4-1 and TRBJ1-5; possible D gene TRBD1, 5 bases. Germline values: CDR1 MGHRA, CDR2 YSYEKL. This CDR3 contains 13 residues. Trimming stripped 6 bases from V and 7 bases from J, with 13 bases between.